Listed here is a single T cell receptor beta chain. What it recognizes is unknown. Between the trimmed V and J ends, which lost 6 bases and 0 bases, there was a span of 8 bases. This CDR3 is 13 amino acids long. CDR1 and CDR2 from the germline V gene are SGHAT and FQNNGV. This sample is drawn from a study of OX40 agonist ivuxolimab in advanced cancers. Study-level information: Prior anti-PD-1, anti-PD-L1 or anti-CTLA-4 therapy did not bar entry, and more than 35% had some. In three patients, partial responses were observed, one with hepatocellular carcinoma and two with cutaneous melanoma. Study results and limitations: Relatively little clonal expansion, among the lowest observed, appeared in partial responders at 0.1-3.0 mg/kg.

TCRdb keeps only in-frame clones here, not all; method: immunoSEQ multiplex PCR. This sample has about 42,000 clones, with 86% found just once. This rearrangement joins TRBV11-2 to TRBJ1-1, with a weak D call TRBD1 (5 bases). Specimen: CD4+ or CD8+ T cells sorted from blood, collected in a trial of the OX40 agonist ivuxolimab. The receptor comes from an adult with an advanced solid tumor such as melanoma, head and neck, liver or kidney cancer. DNA of the CDR3: TGTGCCAGCAGAAACAGGATGAACACTGAAGCTTTCTTT. Its protein product is CASRNRMNTEAFF.